This T cell receptor (beta chain) emerged from a study of blood T cell repertoires in COVID-19 (dated by TCRdb to 2018 to 2020). In terms of the full investigation: The collaborator samples originated in the United States, Italy and Spain and spanned the acute and convalescent phases of COVID-19. The material from the prospective study consisted of cDNA or gDNA derived from T cells, B-cell-depleted T cells, or PBMCs. The dataset comprised deeply sampled blood TCRbeta repertoires from subjects exposed to, actively infected with, or recovered from COVID-19. The repertoires were made available in a free public database intended to serve as a resource for research on the immune response to SARS-CoV-2. Samples were obtained from the ongoing ImmuneRACE study (first 160 participants) and from over 1,000 subjects provided by 6 global collaborators. Nearly every sample came with metadata listing a de-identified subject ID, COVID-19 status, age in years and sex. Where HLA class I and class II types were available, the types were taken from metadata supplied by the sample provider, not from assay-based typing. What the research found in general, with its limitations: The quantity of clinical and demographic metadata differed by source and by participant and was supplied without curation.

TCRbeta CDR3 regions were amplified from genomic DNA by means of the immunoSEQ Assay, a bias-controlled multiplex PCR. The original pipeline was this. The number of nucleated cells in each sample was estimated from the amplification of reference gene primers within the assay. To quantify the absolute abundance of each unique TCRbeta CDR3 rearrangement, sequence reads were collapsed and filtered. Productive Simpson clonality was computed per sample as the square root of Simpson's diversity index over productive rearrangements. TCRdb took over this immuneACCESS table, retaining in-frame rearrangements with V and J assigned. Such tables are incomplete; in checked studies, under half of the missing clones stem from an unresolved V gene, and the remainder is unexplained. The D gene and trimming were derived from the DNA, and the V and J assignments and clone size from that table. This sample is represented by about 280,000 clones; around four fifths of them were singletons. Around a tenth of the sample goes to the ten largest clones.

Details on this clone: No antigen is known for it. Base qualities are not provided; no much larger clone lies one nucleotide away.

Samples from volunteer blood donors who had recovered from COVID-19 were contributed by a second Seattle source. Collaborating institutions collected whole blood in K2EDTA tubes following their own protocols. For TCRbeta analysis, collaborators shipped samples in one of three forms: frozen whole blood, isolated PBMCs, or DNA extracted from either of those sample types. The CDR3 sequence holds 16 residues, the cysteine and phenylalanine included. Only the CDR3 region is kept as DNA, spanning 48 bases read in frame from base 1. The germline V gene provides CDR1 KGHSH and CDR2 LQKENI. Between the V and J ends, shortened by 6 bases and 0 bases respectively, the junction contains 14 bases.

This clonotype originated in a woman aged 45-60 years who had recovered from COVID-19. The V gene is TRBV18 and the J gene is TRBJ2-2; the D gene is unclear. The sequencing input was peripheral blood. At the DNA level, the sequence is TGTGCCAGCTCTCCCACTGTCGCCTCGAACACCGGGGAGCTGTTTTTT. This sequence encodes CASSPTVASNTGELFF. Here the CDR3 is joined to the reference TRBV18 and TRBJ2-2 genes, and the full variable domain is: NAGVMQNPRHLVRRRGQEARLRCSPMKGHSHVYWYRQLPEEGLKFMVYLQKENIIDESGMPKERFSAEFPKEGPSILRIQQVVRGDSAAYFCASSPTVASNTGELFFGEGSRLTVL.